Listed below are T cell receptor beta chains from one sample, sequenced in a study of blood T cell repertoires in COVID-19. Clones were read by immunoSEQ multiplex PCR, and TCRdb kept only the in-frame ones, dropping some. The repertoire includes 77,000 or so clones, roughly 85% of them detected once, and roughly 5.6% sits in the top ten. The sample taken for sequencing was peripheral blood. These receptors were collected from an older man with acute or convalescent COVID-19. Each CDR3 is given with its conserved first and last residue. A D gene is named only where the DNA matches it firmly. Clone sizes are given selectively: once, few, many, or a class where the clone is expanded.

d_gene: TRBD1
abundance: -
v_gene: TRBV11-2
j_gene: TRBJ1-1
len: 17
CDR3nt: TGTGCCAGCAGCTTATGGTCGGGCAGGGGGACTGAAGCCAAAGCTTTCTTT
CDR3aa: CASSLWSGRGTEAKAFF

d_gene: -
abundance: -
v_gene: TRBV5-5
j_gene: TRBJ1-4
len: 16
CDR3nt: TGTGCCAGCAGCTCCCGCTCGGTTGCAACTAATGAAAAACTGTTTTTT
CDR3aa: CASSSRSVATNEKLFF

d_gene: TRBD1
abundance: -
v_gene: TRBV9
j_gene: TRBJ2-2
len: 16
CDR3nt: TGTGCCAGCAGCGTCATAGCTACAGGGGGCACCGGGGAGCTGTTTTTT
CDR3aa: CASSVIATGGTGELFF

d_gene: TRBD2
abundance: -
v_gene: TRBV9
j_gene: TRBJ2-1
len: 15
CDR3nt: TGTGCCAGCAGTACGGGACTAGCGGGATACAATGAGCAGTTCTTC
CDR3aa: CASSTGLAGYNEQFF

d_gene: TRBD1
abundance: -
v_gene: TRBV28
j_gene: TRBJ2-7
len: 14
CDR3nt: TGTGCCAGCAGGGGACAGGGTAGCTCCTACGAGCAGTACTTC
CDR3aa: CASRGQGSSYEQYF

d_gene: TRBD1
abundance: -
v_gene: TRBV11-2
j_gene: TRBJ2-5
len: 13
CDR3nt: TGTGCCAGCAGCGCGGACAGGGCGGAGACCCAGTACTTC
CDR3aa: CASSADRAETQYF

d_gene: -
abundance: -
v_gene: TRBV6-2/TRBV6-3
j_gene: TRBJ2-5
len: 15
CDR3nt: TGTGCCAGCAGTAACATACAGGGTGGACGCGAGACCCAGTACTTC
CDR3aa: CASSNIQGGRETQYF

d_gene: TRBD1
abundance: -
v_gene: TRBV5-8
j_gene: TRBJ2-1
len: 15
CDR3nt: TGTGCCAGCAGCTCTGACAGGGAGCCCTACAATGAGCAGTTCTTC
CDR3aa: CASSSDREPYNEQFF

d_gene: -
abundance: -
v_gene: TRBV5-4
j_gene: TRBJ2-1
len: 16
CDR3nt: TGTGCCAGCAGCCCAGCTCGGGTGAGGGTGAGGAATGAGCAGTTCTTC
CDR3aa: CASSPARVRVRNEQFF

d_gene: TRBD2
abundance: -
v_gene: TRBV29-1
j_gene: TRBJ2-1
len: 12
CDR3nt: TGCAGCGTTGGGACTAGCGGGAATGAGCAGTTCTTC
CDR3aa: CSVGTSGNEQFF

d_gene: -
abundance: -
v_gene: TRBV7-2
j_gene: TRBJ1-1
len: 14
CDR3nt: TGTGCCAGCACCTTGGGAGGGGGGAACACTGAAGCTTTCTTT
CDR3aa: CASTLGGGNTEAFF

d_gene: -
abundance: -
v_gene: TRBV21-1
j_gene: TRBJ2-7
len: 14
CDR3nt: TGTGCCAGCATTCGGACTAGCGGGAAAAACGTGCAGTACTTC
CDR3aa: CASIRTSGKNVQYF

d_gene: -
abundance: -
v_gene: TRBV7-2
j_gene: TRBJ2-5
len: 14
CDR3nt: TGTGCCAGCAGCTCACAGGGTTTGGGAGAGACCCAGTACTTC
CDR3aa: CASSSQGLGETQYF

d_gene: TRBD1
abundance: -
v_gene: TRBV7-2
j_gene: TRBJ2-5
len: 15
CDR3nt: TGTGCCAGCAGCTTAGCGGGACAGGGGCAAGAGACCCAGTACTTC
CDR3aa: CASSLAGQGQETQYF

d_gene: TRBD2
abundance: -
v_gene: TRBV30
j_gene: TRBJ2-3
len: 14
CDR3nt: TGTGCCTGGAGGGCTAGCGGGGCGGGAGATACGCAGTATTTT
CDR3aa: CAWRASGAGDTQYF

d_gene: -
abundance: -
v_gene: TRBV27
j_gene: TRBJ1-2
len: 12
CDR3nt: TGTGCCAGCTGGGCGGGGGCGTGGGGCTACACCTTC
CDR3aa: CASWAGAWGYTF

d_gene: TRBD1
abundance: once
v_gene: TRBV5-1
j_gene: TRBJ2-7
len: 15
CDR3nt: TGCGCCAGCAGCCCACAGGGGGGCAACTCCTACGAGCAGTACTTC
CDR3aa: CASSPQGGNSYEQYF

d_gene: -
abundance: -
v_gene: TRBV6-5
j_gene: TRBJ2-5
len: 14
CDR3nt: TGTGCCAGCAGGCTAGGGGTTAAGGGAGAGACCCAGTACTTC
CDR3aa: CASRLGVKGETQYF

d_gene: -
abundance: -
v_gene: TRBV7-8
j_gene: TRBJ2-7
len: 17
CDR3nt: TGTGCCAGCAGCTTAGACGACCGGAGGGCAGGGCGCAACGAGCAGTACTTC
CDR3aa: CASSLDDRRAGRNEQYF

d_gene: TRBD1
abundance: -
v_gene: TRBV27
j_gene: TRBJ1-5
len: 16
CDR3nt: TGTGCCAGCAGTTCCACGGACAGGGGGATAAACCAGCCCCAGCATTTT
CDR3aa: CASSSTDRGINQPQHF

d_gene: TRBD1
abundance: -
v_gene: TRBV19
j_gene: TRBJ2-2
len: 16
CDR3nt: TGTGCCAGTAGTATACAGACAGGGGGGGGCACCGGGGAGCTGTTTTTT
CDR3aa: CASSIQTGGGTGELFF

d_gene: TRBD2
abundance: -
v_gene: TRBV7-2
j_gene: TRBJ2-5
len: 19
CDR3nt: TGTGCCAGCAGCGGACCATCGAAGACTAGCGGGGGAAGGCAAGAGACCCAGTACTTC
CDR3aa: CASSGPSKTSGGRQETQYF

d_gene: -
abundance: -
v_gene: TRBV7-2
j_gene: TRBJ2-2
len: 17
CDR3nt: TGTGCCAGCAGCTTAGCTTCTTGGGGGGGCCTTCCCGGGGAGCTGTTTTTT
CDR3aa: CASSLASWGGLPGELFF

d_gene: -
abundance: -
v_gene: TRBV30
j_gene: TRBJ1-6
len: 14
CDR3nt: TGTGCCTGGAGTGTATCGTCCTATAATTCACCCCTCCACTTT
CDR3aa: CAWSVSSYNSPLHF

d_gene: TRBD1
abundance: few
v_gene: TRBV6-6
j_gene: TRBJ2-7
len: 15
CDR3nt: TGTGCCAGCAGTTACAGGACAGGGTCTTCCTACGAGCAGTACTTC
CDR3aa: CASSYRTGSSYEQYF

d_gene: -
abundance: -
v_gene: TRBV28
j_gene: TRBJ2-3
len: 15
CDR3nt: TGTGCCAGCAGTTTCGAGGGGACATACACAGATACGCAGTATTTT
CDR3aa: CASSFEGTYTDTQYF

d_gene: -
abundance: few
v_gene: TRBV28
j_gene: TRBJ1-2
len: 14
CDR3nt: TGTGCCAGCACCTCAAATAGGAGCCCCTATGGCTACACCTTC
CDR3aa: CASTSNRSPYGYTF

d_gene: TRBD1
abundance: -
v_gene: TRBV24-1
j_gene: TRBJ2-3
len: 14
CDR3nt: TGTGCCACGAACGGGGACAGAAAGACGGATACGCAGTATTTT
CDR3aa: CATNGDRKTDTQYF

d_gene: TRBD2
abundance: -
v_gene: TRBV6-2/TRBV6-3
j_gene: TRBJ2-3
len: 16
CDR3nt: TGTGCCAGCAGTAGTGGTGATCTAGCGGGAACAGATACGCAGTATTTT
CDR3aa: CASSSGDLAGTDTQYF

d_gene: TRBD1
abundance: -
v_gene: TRBV5-8
j_gene: TRBJ2-1
len: 15
CDR3nt: TGTGCCAGCAGCCCGACAGGGAACGCCTACAATGAGCAGTTCTTC
CDR3aa: CASSPTGNAYNEQFF

d_gene: TRBD2
abundance: -
v_gene: TRBV6-1
j_gene: TRBJ2-3
len: 18
CDR3nt: TGTGCCAGCAGTGAACGTGGGACTAGCGGAGGAGACACAGATACGCAGTATTTT
CDR3aa: CASSERGTSGGDTDTQYF

d_gene: -
abundance: -
v_gene: TRBV6-5
j_gene: TRBJ2-1
len: 13
CDR3nt: TGTGCCAGCAGCTGGACAGAATACAATGAGCAGTTCTTC
CDR3aa: CASSWTEYNEQFF

d_gene: -
abundance: -
v_gene: TRBV28
j_gene: TRBJ1-2
len: 14
CDR3nt: TGTGCCAGCAGTTTGGACTTTTACGGTCTCGGCTACACCTTC
CDR3aa: CASSLDFYGLGYTF

d_gene: -
abundance: -
v_gene: TRBV12-3/TRBV12-4
j_gene: TRBJ2-7
len: 12
CDR3nt: TGTGCCAGCAGTTTAGCGGTCTCTCCGAGGTACTTC
CDR3aa: CASSLAVSPRYF

d_gene: -
abundance: -
v_gene: TRBV19
j_gene: TRBJ2-2
len: 14
CDR3nt: TGTGCCAGTAGTATTTCAGGGGTCACCGGGGAGCTGTTTTTT
CDR3aa: CASSISGVTGELFF

d_gene: -
abundance: -
v_gene: TRBV5-6
j_gene: TRBJ1-5
len: 14
CDR3nt: TGTGCCAGCAGCTTGGCTGAGTTACATCAGCCCCAGCATTTT
CDR3aa: CASSLAELHQPQHF

d_gene: TRBD1
abundance: -
v_gene: TRBV27
j_gene: TRBJ1-1
len: 15
CDR3nt: TGTGCCAGCAGTCCTCCGGGGGACAGATACACTGAAGCTTTCTTT
CDR3aa: CASSPPGDRYTEAFF

d_gene: TRBD1
abundance: -
v_gene: TRBV5-1
j_gene: TRBJ2-5
len: 16
CDR3nt: TGCGCCAGCAGCCCCCGACAGGGGGCGATTGAAGAGACCCAGTACTTC
CDR3aa: CASSPRQGAIEETQYF

d_gene: -
abundance: -
v_gene: TRBV28
j_gene: TRBJ1-1
len: 14
CDR3nt: TGTGCCACCATGGGGGGTGTTTGGAACACTGAAGCTTTCTTT
CDR3aa: CATMGGVWNTEAFF

d_gene: -
abundance: -
v_gene: TRBV6-2/TRBV6-3
j_gene: TRBJ1-2
len: 13
CDR3nt: TGTGCCAGCAGTTACTCGACAGGCTATGGCTACACCTTC
CDR3aa: CASSYSTGYGYTF

d_gene: TRBD1
abundance: -
v_gene: TRBV2
j_gene: TRBJ1-5
len: 17
CDR3nt: TGTGCCAGCAGGGGATTGTTGACAGGGAATAGCAATCAGCCCCAGCATTTT
CDR3aa: CASRGLLTGNSNQPQHF

d_gene: TRBD1
abundance: once
v_gene: TRBV6-5
j_gene: TRBJ2-2
len: 15
CDR3nt: TGTGCCAGCAGCACCGCAGGGGGCAACACCGGGGAGCTGTTTTTT
CDR3aa: CASSTAGGNTGELFF

d_gene: -
abundance: -
v_gene: TRBV7-8
j_gene: TRBJ1-3
len: 15
CDR3nt: TGTGCCAGCAGCGAACAACAAGTCTCTGGAAACACCATATATTTT
CDR3aa: CASSEQQVSGNTIYF

d_gene: TRBD2
abundance: -
v_gene: TRBV10-3
j_gene: TRBJ2-1
len: 15
CDR3nt: TGTGCCATTCCACGCAGCGGGAGAGACAACAATGAGCAGTTCTTC
CDR3aa: CAIPRSGRDNNEQFF

d_gene: -
abundance: -
v_gene: TRBV9
j_gene: TRBJ2-2
len: 12
CDR3nt: TGTGCCAGCAGCCTTAACACCGGGGAGCTGTTTTTT
CDR3aa: CASSLNTGELFF

d_gene: TRBD1
abundance: -
v_gene: TRBV3-1/TRBV3-2
j_gene: TRBJ1-1
len: 14
CDR3nt: TGTGCCAGCAGCCCGCGGACAGGGGGCACTGAAGCTTTCTTT
CDR3aa: CASSPRTGGTEAFF

d_gene: -
abundance: -
v_gene: TRBV7-9
j_gene: TRBJ2-3
len: 17
CDR3nt: TGTGCCAGCAGCCTCGTTGCAGGGGAAAGGGGCACAGATACGCAGTATTTT
CDR3aa: CASSLVAGERGTDTQYF

d_gene: -
abundance: -
v_gene: TRBV21-1
j_gene: TRBJ2-1
len: 15
CDR3nt: TGTGCCAGCAGCAAATATAGCCGCTCCTACAATGAGCAGTTCTTC
CDR3aa: CASSKYSRSYNEQFF

d_gene: TRBD2
abundance: -
v_gene: TRBV18
j_gene: TRBJ2-1
len: 16
CDR3nt: TGTGCCAGCTCACCACCAAATAGCGGGAGCTTGAATGAGCAGTTCTTC
CDR3aa: CASSPPNSGSLNEQFF

d_gene: TRBD1
abundance: -
v_gene: TRBV28
j_gene: TRBJ2-3
len: 17
CDR3nt: TGTGCCAGCAGTTTACCCCAAGGGACAGGGGGCGCAGATACGCAGTATTTT
CDR3aa: CASSLPQGTGGADTQYF

d_gene: TRBD2
abundance: -
v_gene: TRBV7-8
j_gene: TRBJ2-5
len: 14
CDR3nt: TGTGCCAGCAGCGAACCGGGACTAGGGGAGACCCAGTACTTC
CDR3aa: CASSEPGLGETQYF

d_gene: -
abundance: -
v_gene: TRBV27
j_gene: TRBJ2-3
len: 14
CDR3nt: TGTGCCAGCAGTCGGGACACCCACACAGATACGCAGTATTTT
CDR3aa: CASSRDTHTDTQYF

d_gene: -
abundance: once
v_gene: TRBV5-5
j_gene: TRBJ1-5
len: 15
CDR3nt: TGTGCCAGCAGCTTGGCCCCGGGGAATGACCAGCCCCAGCATTTT
CDR3aa: CASSLAPGNDQPQHF

d_gene: -
abundance: few
v_gene: TRBV30
j_gene: TRBJ1-5
len: 13
CDR3nt: TGTGCCTGGAGTGTACAGGGAAAACAGCCCCAGCATTTT
CDR3aa: CAWSVQGKQPQHF

d_gene: -
abundance: -
v_gene: TRBV19
j_gene: TRBJ1-2
len: 14
CDR3nt: TGTGCCAGTAGTATAGAAACAGGGAACTATGGCTACACCTTC
CDR3aa: CASSIETGNYGYTF

d_gene: TRBD1
abundance: once
v_gene: TRBV11-2
j_gene: TRBJ2-5
len: 15
CDR3nt: TGTGCCAGCAGCCCCTCCGGGACAGGGTTAGAGACCCAGTACTTC
CDR3aa: CASSPSGTGLETQYF

d_gene: TRBD2
abundance: -
v_gene: TRBV10-3
j_gene: TRBJ2-2
len: 15
CDR3nt: TGTGCCATCAGCGGACTAGCGGATAAACCCGGGGAGCTGTTTTTT
CDR3aa: CAISGLADKPGELFF

d_gene: -
abundance: -
v_gene: TRBV6-5
j_gene: TRBJ2-1
len: 14
CDR3nt: TGTGCCAGCAAGAGCGGAACCCTTGTTAATGAGCAGTTCTTC
CDR3aa: CASKSGTLVNEQFF